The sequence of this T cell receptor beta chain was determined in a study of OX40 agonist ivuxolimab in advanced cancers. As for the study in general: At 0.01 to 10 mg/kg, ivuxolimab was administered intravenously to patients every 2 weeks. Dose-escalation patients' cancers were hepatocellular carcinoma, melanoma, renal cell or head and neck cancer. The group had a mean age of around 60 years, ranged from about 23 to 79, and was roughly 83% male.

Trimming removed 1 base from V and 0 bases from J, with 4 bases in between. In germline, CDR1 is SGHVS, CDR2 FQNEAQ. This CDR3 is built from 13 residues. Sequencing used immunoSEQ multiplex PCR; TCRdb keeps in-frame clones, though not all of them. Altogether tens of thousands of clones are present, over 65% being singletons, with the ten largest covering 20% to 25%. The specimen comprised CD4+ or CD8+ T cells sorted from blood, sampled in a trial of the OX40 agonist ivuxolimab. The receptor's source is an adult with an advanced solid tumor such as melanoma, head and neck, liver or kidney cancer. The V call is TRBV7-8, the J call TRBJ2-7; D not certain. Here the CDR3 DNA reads TGTGCCAGCAGCTTAGTCCTCTCCTACGAGCAGTACTTC. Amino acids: CASSLVLSYEQYF.